This is a list of T cell receptor beta chains from one sample in a study of cytomegalovirus exposure and HLA in healthy donors. TCRdb's table, derived via immunoSEQ multiplex PCR, lists solely in-frame clones and lacks some. The sample has about 82,000 clones, around 77% seen once; the top ten hold around 3.4%. Source material: PBMCs. These receptors all come from a man aged 50-60 years in good health and CMV-seronegative. Each CDR3 is given with its conserved first and last residue. D genes are given only for firm matches. Clone size is not always given. Where it is, it says once, few, many or a class for expanded clones.

cdr3_nt,cdr3_aa,clone_size,d_call,v_call,j_call
TGTGCCTGGAGTGGGCGGGTTAGCGGTCCCGGGCCTAAGACCCAGTACTTC,CAWSGRVSGPGPKTQYF,NA,NA,TRBV30,TRBJ2-5
TGTGCCAGTAGTGCGGGCGGGTCTGAGGGTAACTATGGCTACACCTTC,CASSAGGSEGNYGYTF,few,NA,TRBV19,TRBJ1-2
TGTGCCAGCAGCTTATCGACAGTGAACACTGAAGCTTTCTTT,CASSLSTVNTEAFF,NA,NA,TRBV7-6,TRBJ1-1
TGTGCCAGCAGTTACTCTAGCGGGGCCCACCAAGAGACCCAGTACTTC,CASSYSSGAHQETQYF,NA,TRBD2,TRBV6-5,TRBJ2-5
TGTGCCAGTAGGAGAGGGGGCGGTTACACCGGGGAGCTGTTTTTT,CASRRGGGYTGELFF,NA,TRBD1,TRBV19,TRBJ2-2
TGTGCCACCCATCCTCCGCGGACAGATTACTACGAGCAGTACTTC,CATHPPRTDYYEQYF,NA,NA,TRBV6-4,TRBJ2-7
TGTGCCACCAGCAGAGAAAATCAGGGCCAAGAGACCCAGTACTTC,CATSRENQGQETQYF,NA,NA,TRBV15,TRBJ2-5
TGTGCCAGCAGCTTAGCAGGACAGGGAGTGGCCGAGCAGTACTTC,CASSLAGQGVAEQYF,many,TRBD1,TRBV7-2,TRBJ2-7
TGCGCCAGCAGCTTGGGTCGGAGGACAGATACGCAGTATTTT,CASSLGRRTDTQYF,NA,NA,TRBV5-1,TRBJ2-3
TGCAGTGCGCCTCAGGCAGATACGCAGTATTTT,CSAPQADTQYF,NA,NA,TRBV20-1,TRBJ2-3
TGTGCCAGCTCACCAAACGGCGGGGCCTACGAGCAGTACTTC,CASSPNGGAYEQYF,NA,NA,TRBV18,TRBJ2-7
TGTGCCAGCAGTTACTCCAGGGGCAATCAGCCCCAGCATTTT,CASSYSRGNQPQHF,few,NA,TRBV6-5,TRBJ1-5
TGTGCCAGCAGCTTCCGGGGAGACCACACAGATACGCAGTATTTT,CASSFRGDHTDTQYF,NA,NA,TRBV7-2,TRBJ2-3
TGCGCCAGCAGCTGGGGGACTAGCGCAGATACGCAGTATTTT,CASSWGTSADTQYF,NA,TRBD2,TRBV5-1,TRBJ2-3
TGTGCCTGGAGTTTTAGAGATACGCAGTATTTT,CAWSFRDTQYF,few,NA,TRBV30,TRBJ2-3
TGTGCCAGCAGCTTGTCGAATTATTCCTGGCGGGGCCCCTACAATGAGCAGTTCTTC,CASSLSNYSWRGPYNEQFF,NA,NA,TRBV5-6,TRBJ2-1
TGTGCCAGCAGCTTCGGACCAGGGGGCCGGGAACTGTTTTTT,CASSFGPGGRELFF,NA,TRBD1,TRBV11-3,TRBJ2-2